Listed here are 17 T cell receptor beta chains from one sample, sequenced in a study of T cell changes during pregnancy in multiple sclerosis. Data came from immunoSEQ multiplex PCR; TCRdb stores just in-frame clones and leaves some out. The table records tens of thousands of clones, more than 85% of them present only once. The sequenced sample was CD4+ T cells from peripheral blood mononuclear cells, obtained in the third trimester of pregnancy. Receptors originate from a female donor in good health, enrolled as a control in a pregnancy study.

This chain uses TRBV4-2 with TRBJ1-1, with TRBD1 matching over 8 bases. The germline V gene encodes CDR1 LGHNA and CDR2 YNFKEQ. V dropped 2 bases and J dropped 8; count of bases not matched to a gene: 10. The CDR3 runs to 15 residues. CDR3 nucleotides: TGTGCCAGCAGCCAACTCAGGGGGCGAGTCGGGGAAGCTTTCTTT. Encoded protein: CASSQLRGRVGEAFF.

The chain is built from TRBV20-1 and TRBJ1-1; D ambiguous. V lost 3 bases, J lost 2 bases, and 4 bases lay in between. Germline V CDR1 and CDR2: DFQATT, SNEGSKA (reference sequence). There are 11 residues in the CDR3. CDR3 protein: CSARSNTEAFF. The CDR3 coding sequence is TGCAGTGCTAGGAGCAACACTGAAGCTTTCTTT.

CDR3 in amino acids: CASSLARQGHSPLHF. Here the CDR3 DNA reads TGTGCCAGCAGCTTAGCGAGGCAGGGCCATTCACCCCTCCACTTT. The chain has TRBV7-8 and TRBJ1-6, with D possibly being TRBD1 (5 bases). The CDR3 has 15 amino acids. Trimming removed 0 bases from V and 8 bases from J, with 11 bases in between. Per the germline V gene, CDR1 is SGHVS and CDR2 is FQNEAQ.

The chain uses TRBV30 and TRBJ2-4, with 7 bases identical to TRBD1. With V trimmed by 5 bases and J by 1 base, 2 bases remained unmatched. The CDR3 contains 13 residues. Germline assignment: CDR1 GTSNPN and CDR2 SVGIG (reference sequence). The CDR3 region is CAWEQGAKNIQYF. In nucleotides, the CDR3 is TGTGCCTGGGAACAGGGGGCCAAAAACATTCAGTACTTC.

This clone has just a few counts. In DNA form, the CDR3 reads TGCGCCAGCAGCCCTGCTTACAGGGGGCGGACTGAAGCTTTCTTT. This translates into CASSPAYRGRTEAFF. The V and J genes are TRBV4-1 and TRBJ1-1; 9 nucleotides agree with TRBD1. The CDR3 totals 15 residues. The trim removed 4 bases at V and 5 bases at J, leaving 8 bases unmatched. The germline V gene encodes CDR1 MGHRA and CDR2 YSYEKL.

J is TRBJ2-3 and V is TRBV18; 8 positions agree with TRBD1. Trimming removed 4 bases from V and 0 bases from J; junction bases left unmatched: 6. Germline CDR1 KGHSH, CDR2 LQKENI. This CDR3 is 16 amino acids long. The CDR3 here is CASSLTGGKSTDTQYF. The CDR3 bases are TGTGCCAGCTCACTTACAGGGGGTAAGAGCACAGATACGCAGTATTTT.

This chain joins TRBV30 and TRBJ2-7, with D possibly TRBD2 on 7 matching bases. V was shortened by 4 bases and J by 3 bases, with 10 bases between the two germline ends. The germline V gene encodes CDR1 GTSNPN and CDR2 SVGIG (reference sequence). This CDR3 has 12 amino acids. CDR3 amino acids: CAWIGGGYEQYF. CDR3 coding DNA: TGTGCCTGGATAGGGGGGGGCTACGAGCAGTACTTC.

This clone was seen once. This chain joins TRBV7-9 and TRBJ1-1; the D gene is possibly TRBD1 (6 bases). Germline V gene lookup returns CDR1 SEHNR and CDR2 FQNEAQ (reference sequence). The V and J ends lost 5 bases and 4 bases respectively, with 17 bases between them. This CDR3 region has 15 residues. The CDR3 region has the DNA TGTGCCAGCAGCCGGGACACCGCCTTTCTCACTGAAGCTTTCTTT. This encodes CASSRDTAFLTEAFF.

V usage is TRBV29-1 and J usage is TRBJ1-4; a weak D match, TRBD1 (6 bases). V was cut by 4 bases and J by 5 bases, with 11 bases left in between. Germline V gene data show CDR1 as SQVTM and CDR2 as ANQGSEA. The CDR3 covers 13 residues. The DNA of the CDR3 is TGCAGCGTTGTTGGCAGGGGCAATGAAAAACTGTTTTTT. It yields the protein CSVVGRGNEKLFF.

V and J are TRBV5-1 and TRBJ1-1; D is possibly TRBD1 (6 bases). The CDR3 runs to 15 residues. Germline CDR1 SGHRS, CDR2 YFSETQ. The V end lost 3 bases, the J end lost 3 bases, and 15 bases lay between the germline ends. Here the CDR3 DNA reads TGCGCCAGCAGCTCGGGCGGGGGCGTGTACACTGAAGCTTTCTTT. It specifies CASSSGGGVYTEAFF. Drawing the rest from reference TRBV5-1 and TRBJ1-1, the complete variable domain is KAGVTQTPRYLIKTRGQQVTLSCSPISGHRSVSWYQQTPGQGLQFLFEYFSETQRNKGNFPGRFSGRQFSNSRSEMNVSTLELGDSALYLCASSSGGGVYTEAFFGQGTRLTVV.

The chain has TRBV7-9 and TRBJ1-2; TRBD1 matches at 10 bases. The CDR3 covers 14 residues. Germline CDR1 reads SEHNR; CDR2 reads FQNEAQ (reference sequence). The ends lost 5 bases at V and 3 bases at J; junction bases unmatched: 3. CDR3: CASSQTGGDYGYTF. The CDR3 DNA sequence: TGTGCCAGCAGCCAGACAGGGGGCGACTATGGCTACACCTTC.

This rearrangement joins TRBV7-2 to TRBJ2-7, with unresolved D. Germline V CDR1 and CDR2: SGHTA, FQGNSA. This CDR3 is 15 amino acids long. V lost 2 bases, J lost 2 bases, and 13 bases lay in between. The CDR3: CASSLSIAIAYEQYF. The CDR3 bases are TGTGCCAGCAGCTTAAGCATAGCTATAGCCTACGAGCAGTACTTC.

Only one count was recorded for this clone. The V gene is TRBV6-5, the J gene TRBJ1-2, with a possible D match to TRBD1 (6 bases). Germline loops: CDR1 MNHEY, CDR2 SVGAGI. The CDR3 has 13 residues. The ends were cut back, 5 bases at V and 4 bases at J, with 11 bases in the middle. The CDR3 region has the DNA TGTGCCAGCAGTGTACAGGGTGGCTATGGCTACACCTTC. Translation: CASSVQGGYGYTF.

The gene calls are TRBV5-5 and TRBJ1-1, with D possibly being TRBD1 (5 bases). This CDR3 has 14 amino acids. V lost 4 bases, J lost 4 bases, and 14 bases lay in between. CDR1 SGHKS and CDR2 YYEKEE come from the germline V gene (reference sequence). In DNA form, the CDR3 reads TGTGCCAGCAGCCCTGCGCGGGGCTTCACTGAAGCTTTCTTT. This sequence encodes CASSPARGFTEAFF.

The CDR3 DNA reads TGTGCCATCTCGGGGTCTCCGGTCCTGGGTGAGCAGTTCTTC. Protein: CAISGSPVLGEQFF. The chain joins TRBV2 to TRBJ2-1; a possible D gene is TRBD2 (5 bases). Germline V gene data show CDR1 as SNHLY and CDR2 as FYNNEI. The CDR3 has 14 amino acids. Trimming removed 10 bases at V and 9 bases at J, with 22 bases between.

The CDR3 spells CASSLGMGRNTGELFF. For the CDR3, the DNA is TGTGCCAGCAGCTTAGGAATGGGGCGGAACACCGGGGAGCTGTTTTTT. The V gene is TRBV11-3, the J gene TRBJ2-2, with D perhaps matching TRBD1 (5 bases). CDR1 SGHNT and CDR2 YENEEA come from the germline V gene. The CDR3 is made up of 16 amino acids. V lost 1 base to trimming and J lost 1 base, with 10 bases between them.

The genes are TRBV19 and TRBJ1-2; 11 bases are a match to TRBD1. Unmatched junction bases numbered 7, after V lost 6 bases and J lost 7 bases. Germline CDR1 reads LNHDA; CDR2 reads SQIVND (reference sequence). CDR3 length: 14 amino acids. The CDR3 sequence is CASSPGQGDGGYTF. The CDR3 bases are TGTGCCAGTAGCCCGGGACAGGGGGATGGTGGCTACACCTTC.